The clone carrying this T cell receptor beta chain was seen only once. The sample is drawn from a study of blood T cell repertoires in COVID-19. For the study at large: Donors in the United States, Italy and Spain gave samples during acute or convalescent COVID-19. PBMCs, B-cell-depleted T cells, or T cells provided the cDNA or gDNA that made up the material.

In germline, CDR1 is SEHNR, CDR2 FQNEAQ (reference sequence). Trimming cost V 5 bases and J 3 bases; bases outside gene matches: 8. The CDR3 is 16 residues long. In the source study's methods: Amplifying reference gene primers gave estimates of nucleated cell counts. Using immunoSEQ multiplex PCR, the repertoire was profiled, and TCRdb retains in-frame clones only, with some absent. V and J calls and clone size follow that table, whereas D and trimming were derived from the DNA. The table shows around 220,000 clones, with more than 65% occurring only once. Input material: peripheral blood. The source is a woman in her thirties or forties with active or convalescent COVID-19. The chain recombines TRBV7-9 with TRBJ2-2; 8 nucleotides agree with TRBD2. CDR3 in amino acids: CASSNSPGGYTGELFF. CDR3 DNA sequence: TGTGCCAGCAGCAATTCACCGGGGGGGTACACCGGGGAGCTGTTTTTT.